These 9 T cell receptor beta chains were sequenced from one sample in a study of T cells in Graves' hyperthyroidism and ophthalmopathy. Amplified TCR beta CDR3 regions came from RNA transcripts. TCR CDR3 underwent first-round RT-PCR with the HTBI primer set. MiXCR was run by TCRdb on the multiplex PCR reads, yielding one entry per CDR3 protein. Of hundreds of thousands of distinct CDR3 sequences in the sample, about 45% were seen once. The material sequenced was peripheral blood or thyroid tissue (not recorded which). The receptor source for this set is an adult man with Graves' disease, either hyperthyroidism or ophthalmopathy (not recorded which).

The V and J genes are TRBV12-3 or TRBV12-4 and TRBJ1-3; D not certain. V dropped 6 bases and J dropped 0 bases, with 9 bases sitting between them. The length of the CDR3 is 14 residues. CDR3 protein: CASRGPFSGNTIYF. CDR3 in DNA: TGTGCCAGCAGAGGACCGTTCTCTGGAAACACCATATATTTT.

This clonotype has only a few counts. This chain uses TRBV20-1 with TRBJ1-2; D ambiguous. This CDR3 spans 13 amino acids. Germline CDR1 and CDR2: DFQATT and SNEGSKA (reference sequence). The V end was cut by 6 bases, the J end by 5 bases, with 16 bases between. The CDR3 loop is CSAILDPVYGYTF. In nucleotides, the CDR3 is TGCAGTGCAATACTAGATCCGGTTTATGGCTACACCTTC.

At least ten counts were recorded for this clonotype. The chain couples TRBV7-3 to TRBJ1-1; D gene ambiguous. V was shortened by 2 bases and J by 4 bases, with 8 bases between the two germline ends. CDR1 and CDR2 from the germline V gene are SGHTA and FQGTGA. The CDR3 is 13 residues long. This CDR3 is CASSLAGPTEAFF. CDR3 sequence (DNA): TGTGCCAGCAGCTTAGCTGGGCCCACTGAAGCTTTCTTT. The entire variable domain, with the rest obtained from reference TRBV7-3 and TRBJ1-1, is as follows: GAGVSQTPSNKVTEKGKYVELRCDPISGHTALYWYRQSLGQGPEFLIYFQGTGAADDSGLPNDRFFAVRPEGSVSTLKIQRTERGDSAVYLCASSLAGPTEAFFGQGTRLTVV.

The rearrangement joins TRBV11-2 to TRBJ2-7; 7 bases are shared with TRBD2. The CDR3 runs to 14 residues. Losses at the gene ends were 3 bases for V and 5 bases for J; bases not matched to a gene: 7. The germline gives CDR1 SGHAT, CDR2 FQNNGV. The CDR3 sequence: CASSFGSGNDEQYF. DNA for the CDR3: TGTGCCAGCAGCTTTGGAAGCGGGAACGACGAGCAGTACTTC.

This clonotype was counted ten times or more. This chain links TRBV24-1 with TRBJ2-5; D remains ambiguous. V was trimmed by 3 bases and J by 5 bases, leaving 15 bases between them. The CDR3 consists of 15 residues. In germline, CDR1 is KGHDR, CDR2 SFDVKD. The DNA of the CDR3 is TGTGCCACCAGTGATGGGCCAACCGTGAGGGAGACCCAGTACTTC. Its translation is CATSDGPTVRETQYF.

This clonotype was counted only a few times. The rearrangement uses TRBV19 and TRBJ1-5; D is perhaps TRBD1 (5 bases). Trimming shortened V by 4 bases and J by 6 bases, and 16 bases separated the two germline ends. This CDR3 spans 15 amino acids. Germline-derived CDR1 and CDR2 are LNHDA and SQIVND (reference sequence). CDR3 bases: TGTGCCAGTAGTAGCTCCCCAGGGAAGGTTCAGCCCCAGCATTTT. Residues: CASSSSPGKVQPQHF.

This chain connects TRBV7-6 to TRBJ1-4, with a possible D match to TRBD1 (5 bases). From germline, CDR1 is SGHVS and CDR2 FNYEAQ. Between the trimmed V and J ends, which lost 5 bases and 2 bases, there was a span of 12 bases. The CDR3 contains 15 residues. The CDR3 protein is CASSPLRDTNEKLFF. The CDR3 coding sequence is TGTGCCAGCAGCCCCCTTAGGGACACTAATGAAAAACTGTTTTTT. The whole variable domain, remainder taken from reference TRBV7-6 and TRBJ1-4, is GAGVSQSPRYKVTKRGQDVALRCDPISGHVSLYWYRQALGQGPEFLTYFNYEAQQDKSGLPNDRFSAERPEGSISTLTIQRTEQRDSAMYRCASSPLRDTNEKLFFGSGTQLSVL.

V is TRBV9 and J is TRBJ1-4; 7 bases are shared with TRBD1. V lost 3 bases and J lost 1; bases outside the gene matches: 3. The CDR3 is 15 amino acids. Germline values: CDR1 SGDLS, CDR2 YYNGEE. The CDR3 loop reads CASSGQGVTNEKLFF. The CDR3 nucleotides are TGTGCCAGCAGCGGACAGGGAGTAACTAATGAAAAACTGTTTTTT.

This clonotype came up a few times. The rearrangement links TRBV5-1 to TRBJ1-5; TRBD1 is a possible D gene (6 bases). Germline V gives CDR1 SGHRS, CDR2 YFSETQ. The germline V and J ends were trimmed by 0 bases and 3 bases, with 13 bases remaining between them. The CDR3 sequence is 16 residues long. As DNA, the CDR3 is TGCGCCAGCAGCTTGGGGGACCGGGACAACAATCAGCCCCAGCATTTT. It codes for CASSLGDRDNNQPQHF.